This T cell receptor (beta chain) was sequenced for a study of T cell responses to AZD1222 COVID-19 vaccine. Assay used: immunoSEQ multiplex PCR; TCRdb lists only in-frame clones, some missing. Seen here are around 99,000 clones, just over 90% observed once, and the top ten hold roughly 13%. CDR1 and CDR2 (germline): LNHDA, SQIVND (reference sequence). This CDR3 has 15 amino acids. Trimming took 1 base from V and 0 from J, leaving 7 bases between them. Sequencing was performed on peripheral blood, taken on day 0 of AZD1222 vaccination. This chain links TRBV19 with TRBJ1-5; D gene unclear. The origin of this receptor is an adult in good health. This CDR3 is CASSIGQYSNQPQHF. The CDR3 DNA reads as TGTGCCAGTAGTATAGGGCAGTATAGCAATCAGCCCCAGCATTTT.